The clone carrying this TCR beta chain was counted only a few times. Over 18 months, lack of ophthalmopathy progression marked Graves' hyperthyroidism as stable. A patient was excluded if there was uncontrolled infection, other autoimmune disease, pregnancy or lactation. PBMCs stemmed from less than 13 ml fresh peripheral blood. The data were taken from a study of T cells in Graves' hyperthyroidism and ophthalmopathy. There were TCR beta CDR3 regions amplified from RNA transcripts. HTBI primers were the set used in a first-round RT-PCR of the TCR CDR3. TCRdb processed the multiplex PCR reads anew with MiXCR; each CDR3 protein has one entry. The sample holds under 800,000 distinct CDR3 sequences, about 15% seen once. The CDR3 is made up of 13 amino acids. Germline CDR1 and CDR2: SGHAT and FQNNGV. Trimming took 1 base from V and 12 from J, leaving 15 bases between them.

The receptor comes from a young woman with Graves' hyperthyroidism. The genes are TRBV11-2 and TRBJ1-2, with D unresolved. The sequencing sample was made of blood. For the CDR3, the DNA is TGTGCCAGCAGCTTAGGAGGACGGGGTGACGACACCTTC. Protein sequence: CASSLGGRGDDTF. The whole variable domain, remainder taken from reference TRBV11-2 and TRBJ1-2, is EAGVAQSPRYKIIEKRQSVAFWCNPISGHATLYWYQQILGQGPKLLIQFQNNGVVDDSQLPKDRFSAERLKGVDSTLKIQPAKLEDSAVYLCASSLGGRGDDTFGSGTRLTVV.